Below, 32 T cell receptor beta chains from the same sample are listed, as sequenced in a study of response to subunit inactivated influenza vaccine (dated by TCRdb to the late 2010s). Library generation was performed with RT-PCR. The sample was run on an Illumina HiSeq 2500. The public sequencing data were trimmed at Q25 with fastp and processed into clonotypes with MiXCR by TCRdb, which kept only in-frame beta chains. Identical CDR3 protein sequences are pooled into one entry, listed with their most common genes and DNA. This sample has about 650,000 distinct CDR3 sequences in its table, and 15% to 19% of those were observed once. The ten largest account for 11% of the sample. Sequences were derived from PBMCs from blood, sampled 11 to 12 days after vaccination. Receptors originate from a man in his fifties who received an inactivated influenza vaccine. Donor details come from another sample of the same person, matched by shared clones.

This clonotype was observed once. The chain recombines TRBV10-1 with TRBJ2-3; 10 bases are shared with TRBD2. The CDR3 sequence is 15 residues long. V lost 4 bases to trimming and J lost 4 bases; unmatched junction nucleotides: 5. Germline loops: CDR1 WNHNN, CDR2 SYGVQD (reference sequence). The DNA of the CDR3 is TGCGCCAGCAGTGTCATAGGACTAGCGGCAGATACGCAGTATTTT. Protein product: CASSVIGLAADTQYF.

The rearrangement uses TRBV7-9 and TRBJ2-7; 7 positions match TRBD2. This CDR3 contains 15 residues. V lost 2 bases and J lost 5; bases outside the gene matches: 9. Germline assignment: CDR1 SEHNR and CDR2 FQNEAQ (reference sequence). CDR3 in DNA: TGTGCCAGCAGCTTAAATGTGGGGGGGATCCACGAGCAGTACTTC. Translated: CASSLNVGGIHEQYF.

This clonotype occurred a few times. J is TRBJ2-5 and V is TRBV28; D is uncertain. The germline CDR1 and CDR2 sequences are MDHEN and SYDVKM. This CDR3 spans 16 amino acids. The ends were cut back, 3 bases at V and 3 bases at J, with 17 bases in the middle. CDR3 residues: CASSLPTVKWEETQYF. The CDR3 DNA is TGTGCCAGCAGTTTGCCGACTGTAAAGTGGGAAGAGACCCAGTACTTC.

Written as DNA, the CDR3 is TGCGCCAGCAGCCAAGTAAAGGTAGCGGGAGGGCTCAACGAGCAGTACTTC. As protein: CASSQVKVAGGLNEQYF. The chain uses TRBV4-3 and TRBJ2-7; 11 bases agree with TRBD2. Germline V gene lookup returns CDR1 LGHNA and CDR2 YSLEER. Losses at the gene ends were 1 base for V and 5 bases for J; bases not matched to a gene: 10. This CDR3 comprises 17 residues.

J is TRBJ2-5 and V is TRBV6-1, with TRBD2 identical over 13 bases. The CDR3 extends over 15 amino acids. In germline, CDR1 is MNHNS, CDR2 SASEGT. Trimming at V came to 7 bases and at J to 1 base, leaving 3 bases not matched to a gene. In DNA form, the CDR3 reads TGTGCCAGCACACTAGCGGGAGGGTTCCAAGAGACCCAGTACTTC. Translation: CASTLAGGFQETQYF.

The CDR3 region is CASSLWGLADTGELFF. As DNA, the CDR3 is TGTGCCAGCAGTTTATGGGGGCTAGCTGACACCGGGGAGCTGTTTTTT. The rearrangement uses TRBV28 and TRBJ2-2; D tentatively reads TRBD1 or TRBD2 (5 bases each). The V end was cut by 0 bases, the J end by 3 bases, with 11 bases between. The germline gives CDR1 MDHEN, CDR2 SYDVKM. The CDR3 contains 16 residues. Using reference TRBV28 and TRBJ2-2 for the parts outside the CDR3, the full variable domain is DVKVTQSSRYLVKRTGEKVFLECVQDMDHENMFWYRQDPGLGLRLIYFSYDVKMKEKGDIPEGYSVSREKKERFSLILESASTNQTSMYLCASSLWGLADTGELFFGEGSRLTVL.

This clonotype showed up just a few times. This sequence joins TRBV25-1 and TRBJ2-3; 11 bases map to TRBD2. The V and J ends lost 6 bases and 1 base, in that order; junction bases with no gene match: 3. CDR1 is MGHDK and CDR2 is SYGVNS in the germline V gene. This CDR3 has 15 amino acids. The CDR3 DNA is TGTGCCAGCAGAGTGACTAGCGGGGGCACAGATACGCAGTATTTT. This gives the protein CASRVTSGGTDTQYF.

V is TRBV4-2 and J is TRBJ2-1; 10 nucleotides match TRBD1. The CDR3 loop spans 15 amino acids. V gave up 1 base and J gave up 6 bases; unmatched junction bases: 3. Germline lookup yields CDR1 LGHNA and CDR2 YNFKEQ. The CDR3 DNA follows: TGTGCCAGCAGCCAAGCGGACAGGGGGAGCAATGAGCAGTTCTTC. This codes for CASSQADRGSNEQFF.

This clonotype showed up just a few times. The rearrangement joins TRBV6-2 or TRBV6-3 to TRBJ2-5; possible D gene TRBD1, 5 bases. CDR3 length: 12 amino acids. V shed 6 bases and J shed 13 bases, with 18 bases lying between them. From germline, CDR1 is MNHEY and CDR2 SVGEGT. In DNA, the CDR3 is TGTGCCAGCAGACGGCAAACAGGTCCCATGTACTTC. This codes for CASRRQTGPMYF.

The CDR3 region has the DNA TGTGCCAGCAGCGTACAGGGGGGAATCACCGGGGAGCTGTTTTTT. As protein: CASSVQGGITGELFF. The chain joins TRBV9 to TRBJ2-2; D may be TRBD1 (7 bases). The CDR3 length is 15 residues. The germline CDR1 and CDR2 sequences are SGDLS and YYNGEE. With 1 base removed from V and 4 bases from J, the gap between germline ends came to 11 bases.

This clonotype was seen a few times. The gene calls are TRBV12-3 or TRBV12-4 and TRBJ2-5; no reliable D call. The CDR3 totals 16 residues. Between the trimmed V and J ends, which lost 3 bases and 0 bases, there was a span of 14 bases. CDR3 DNA: TGTGCCAGCAGTTTCAGAGCCCTTTGGTACCAAGAGACCCAGTACTTC. This gives the protein CASSFRALWYQETQYF.

This clonotype was observed a few times. The chain links TRBV5-6 to TRBJ2-3; D is uncertain. This CDR3 is 12 amino acids long. Germline V CDR1 and CDR2: SGHDT, YYEEEE. Trimming cost V 2 bases and J 2 bases, with 3 bases left between them. DNA for the CDR3: TGTGCCAGCAGCTTCTTCACAGATACGCAGTATTTT. Its translation is CASSFFTDTQYF.

This clonotype showed up just a few times. CDR3 residues: CASSQGNGLAYEQYF. The CDR3 DNA is TGCGCCAGCAGCCAAGGGAATGGTCTGGCCTACGAGCAGTACTTC. This sequence joins TRBV4-3 and TRBJ2-7; D gene ambiguous. The CDR3 contains 15 residues. The germline V gene encodes CDR1 LGHNA and CDR2 YSLEER. Trimming removed 1 base from V and 2 bases from J, with 12 bases in between.

This chain uses TRBV6-2 or TRBV6-3 with TRBJ2-3; perhaps TRBD2 as D (6 bases). The germline gives CDR1 MNHEY, CDR2 SVGEGT. Between the trimmed V and J ends, which lost 7 bases and 6 bases, there was a span of 41 bases. This CDR3 is built from 22 residues. The CDR3 DNA is TGTGCCAGCAAGGGGTCCCAGGTCCCCCGCCACGCCCCTAGCGTCCTTTGGGATACGCAGTATTTT. Its protein product is CASKGSQVPRHAPSVLWDTQYF.

The rearrangement links TRBV11-2 to TRBJ1-5, with D maybe TRBD1 (5 bases). The CDR3 loop spans 18 amino acids. V was shortened by 0 bases and J by 0 bases, with 15 bases between the two germline ends. CDR1 is SGHAT and CDR2 is FQNNGV in the germline V gene. The CDR3 nucleotides read TGTGCCAGCAGCTTAGAACCGTCAGGGCCTTATAGCAATCAGCCCCAGCATTTT. This translates into CASSLEPSGPYSNQPQHF.

The chain is built from TRBV6-5 and TRBJ1-2, with D possibly being TRBD1 (6 bases). V lost 2 bases to trimming and J lost 0 bases, with 10 bases between them. The CDR3 sequence is 15 residues long. Germline V gives CDR1 MNHEY, CDR2 SVGAGI. In DNA form, the CDR3 reads TGTGCCAGCAGTTACGACAGGAATCCTAACTATGGCTACACCTTC. Protein: CASSYDRNPNYGYTF.

The chain uses TRBV7-8 and TRBJ2-3; 7 nucleotides line up with TRBD1. The CDR3 runs to 16 residues. With V trimmed by 3 bases and J by 0 bases, 6 bases remained unmatched. CDR1 is SGHVS, CDR2 FQNEAQ, per germline. CDR3 region: CASSFQGVSSTDTQYF. The CDR3 DNA follows: TGTGCCAGCAGCTTCCAGGGGGTCTCGAGCACAGATACGCAGTATTTT.

The V gene is TRBV18, the J gene TRBJ2-3; TRBD1 agrees at 9 bases. Germline CDR1 reads KGHSH; CDR2 reads LQKENI. This CDR3 is built from 15 residues. The V and J ends lost 5 bases and 2 bases, in that order; junction bases with no gene match: 5. This chain's CDR3 is CASSAWDRVTDTQYF. Here the CDR3 DNA reads TGTGCCAGCTCAGCGTGGGACAGGGTCACAGATACGCAGTATTTT.

This clonotype was found a few times. The chain recombines TRBV3-1 with TRBJ1-2, with D possibly matching TRBD1 (5 bases). The CDR3 is 15 amino acids. Trimming pared 1 base from V and 8 bases from J, leaving 17 bases between. Germline CDR1 reads LGHDT; CDR2 reads YNNKEL (reference sequence). As DNA, the CDR3 is TGTGCCAGCAGCCAAGTGATGCAGGGAAGCTTCGGCTACACCTTC. Protein sequence: CASSQVMQGSFGYTF.

J is TRBJ2-3 and V is TRBV9; D might be TRBD1 or TRBD2, each matching 5 bases. The CDR3 runs to 15 residues. V lost 3 bases, J lost 0 bases, and 11 bases lay in between. Germline loops: CDR1 SGDLS, CDR2 YYNGEE. The CDR3 coding sequence is TGTGCCAGCAGCGGCCCGGGGCTTAGCACAGATACGCAGTATTTT. Its translation is CASSGPGLSTDTQYF.

About this clonotype itself: Here the CDR3 omits its conserved ending phenylalanine or tryptophan, so a read error is the likely source. J is TRBJ2-7 and V is TRBV6-2 or TRBV6-3; no reliable D call. Trimming pared 6 bases from V and 3 bases from J, leaving 12 bases between. The CDR3 has 13 amino acids. Germline V lookup: CDR1 MNHEY, CDR2 SVGEGT. CDR3 protein: CASRAGLYYEQYL. The CDR3 nucleotides are TGTGCCAGCAGAGCCGGGCTTTACTACGAGCAGTACTTA.

This clonotype was counted many times. The chain links TRBV12-3 or TRBV12-4 to TRBJ2-1; 7 bases agree with TRBD1. The CDR3 is made up of 15 amino acids. The ends lost 6 bases at V and 0 bases at J; junction bases unmatched: 5. The CDR3 spells CASREDRSSYNEQFF. The CDR3 DNA reads as TGTGCCAGCAGAGAGGACAGGAGCTCCTACAATGAGCAGTTCTTC.

This clonotype came up a few times. The gene calls are TRBV3-1 and TRBJ1-5; 9 bases match TRBD1. The CDR3 has 15 amino acids. Trimming at V came to 4 bases and at J to 6 bases, leaving 7 bases not matched to a gene. Germline V lookup: CDR1 LGHDT, CDR2 YNNKEL (reference sequence). CDR3 amino acids: CASSPGTGSPQPQHF. CDR3 nucleotide sequence: TGTGCCAGCAGCCCCGGGACAGGGTCCCCTCAGCCCCAGCATTTT.

The rearrangement uses TRBV7-9 and TRBJ2-5; D ambiguous. CDR1 is SEHNR, CDR2 FQNEAQ, per germline (reference sequence). The CDR3 has 16 residues. V was shortened by 1 base and J by 1 base, with 13 bases between the two germline ends. This chain's CDR3 is CASSLGTGAGQETQYF. CDR3 nucleotide sequence: TGTGCCAGCAGCTTAGGGACCGGTGCAGGCCAAGAGACCCAGTACTTC.

J is TRBJ1-6 and V is TRBV3-1; D unresolved. V was shortened by 2 bases and J by 13 bases, with 15 bases between the two germline ends. The CDR3 runs 14 residues. Germline CDR1 is LGHDT and CDR2 is YNNKEL (reference sequence). CDR3 sequence reads: CASSQTGSKDPLHF. The DNA of the CDR3 is TGTGCCAGCAGCCAAACCGGATCGAAAGATCCCCTCCACTTT.

There are a few counts of this clonotype. The chain combines TRBV18 with TRBJ2-7, with TRBD1 matching over 7 bases. The CDR3 is made up of 15 amino acids. V gave up 2 bases and J gave up 2 bases; unmatched junction bases: 6. Germline V gene sequence: CDR1 KGHSH, CDR2 LQKENI. CDR3 sequence reads: CASSPGQGVTYEQYF. CDR3 coding DNA: TGTGCCAGCTCACCAGGGCAGGGGGTAACCTACGAGCAGTACTTC.

Ten or more counts support this clonotype. The CDR3 DNA sequence: TGCGCCAGCAGCTTGAGTGGGGGGGTTCTTCAGCCCCAGCATTTT. Residues: CASSLSGGVLQPQHF. The gene calls are TRBV5-1 and TRBJ1-5; the D gene is possibly TRBD1 (5 bases). The CDR3 spans 15 residues. The germline V gene encodes CDR1 SGHRS and CDR2 YFSETQ. V lost 1 base and J lost 6, with 14 bases in between. Supplemented by reference TRBV5-1 and TRBJ1-5, the full variable domain reads KAGVTQTPRYLIKTRGQQVTLSCSPISGHRSVSWYQQTPGQGLQFLFEYFSETQRNKGNFPGRFSGRQFSNSRSEMNVSTLELGDSALYLCASSLSGGVLQPQHFGDGTRLSIL.

The V gene is TRBV20-1, the J gene TRBJ2-1; the D gene could be TRBD1 or TRBD2 (5 bases each). The CDR3 extends over 13 amino acids. The V end was cut by 3 bases, the J end by 7 bases, with 13 bases between. From germline, CDR1 is DFQATT and CDR2 SNEGSKA (reference sequence). The CDR3 sequence is CSARGPSGNEQFF. The CDR3 DNA follows: TGCAGTGCTAGGGGACCCTCCGGGAATGAGCAGTTCTTC.

CDR3 region: CASSPFDGGTGELFF. DNA for the CDR3: TGTGCCAGCAGTCCCTTCGACGGGGGGACCGGGGAGCTGTTTTTT. This chain joins TRBV6-1 and TRBJ2-2, with TRBD2 matching over 7 bases. Per germline, CDR1 MNHNS and CDR2 SASEGT. The CDR3 sequence is 15 residues long. V dropped 5 bases and J dropped 5; count of bases not matched to a gene: 8.

This sequence joins TRBV18 and TRBJ1-5; TRBD1 matches 8 bases. The V segment lost 3 bases and the J segment 3 bases; nucleotides outside the gene matches: 1. Germline CDR1 and CDR2: KGHSH and LQKENI. The CDR3 is 14 amino acids. CDR3 residues: CASSPGQVNQPQHF. CDR3 sequence (DNA): TGTGCCAGCTCACCGGGACAGGTCAATCAGCCCCAGCATTTT.

The chain is built from TRBV20-1 and TRBJ2-1; TRBD1 matches 8 bases. Per germline, CDR1 DFQATT and CDR2 SNEGSKA (reference sequence). V was pared by 2 bases and J by 6 bases, with 6 bases of the junction left unmatched. CDR3 size: 14 residues. CDR3 nucleotides: TGCAGTGCTAGATTCGGGCAGGGGGCCAATGAGCAGTTCTTC. Protein: CSARFGQGANEQFF.

A few counts support this clonotype. The rearrangement uses TRBV12-3 or TRBV12-4 and TRBJ1-1; D is undetermined. V was trimmed by 0 bases and J by 2 bases, leaving 7 bases between them. The CDR3 is made up of 14 amino acids. Here the CDR3 DNA reads TGTGCCAGCAGTTTAGCGGTGGTTAACACTGAAGCTTTCTTT. Translation gives CASSLAVVNTEAFF.